This TCR beta chain was retrieved from a study of cytomegalovirus exposure and HLA in healthy donors. General study points: An Asian-associated ancestry cluster reportedly showed fewer N-insertions than the roughly 670-donor mean in a later analysis. There were some public TCRs occurring in many donors, but most TCR sequences were rare. Confirmation was obtained in vitro that a few CMV-associated chains are specific for CMV antigens.

The CDR3 covers 16 residues. Germline assignment: CDR1 MNHNY and CDR2 SVGAGI (reference sequence). The trim removed 6 bases at V and 2 bases at J, leaving 12 bases unmatched. This clone came up a few times. Its antigen is still unknown. Primers for the PCR totalled 60 Vbeta and 13 Jbeta. Here immunoSEQ multiplex PCR was the method, and the copy in TCRdb shows in-frame clones only, minus some. The sample has about 140,000 clones; roughly three quarters are singletons. This chain links TRBV6-6 with TRBJ1-2; 7 bases are shared with TRBD1. Sequenced sample: PBMCs. The TCR comes from a woman aged 25 to 39 in good health and CMV-seronegative. The DNA for the CDR3 is TGTGCCAGCAGCCCCCGACGACAGGGCCAAAACTATGGCTACACCTTC. The encoded protein is CASSPRRQGQNYGYTF.